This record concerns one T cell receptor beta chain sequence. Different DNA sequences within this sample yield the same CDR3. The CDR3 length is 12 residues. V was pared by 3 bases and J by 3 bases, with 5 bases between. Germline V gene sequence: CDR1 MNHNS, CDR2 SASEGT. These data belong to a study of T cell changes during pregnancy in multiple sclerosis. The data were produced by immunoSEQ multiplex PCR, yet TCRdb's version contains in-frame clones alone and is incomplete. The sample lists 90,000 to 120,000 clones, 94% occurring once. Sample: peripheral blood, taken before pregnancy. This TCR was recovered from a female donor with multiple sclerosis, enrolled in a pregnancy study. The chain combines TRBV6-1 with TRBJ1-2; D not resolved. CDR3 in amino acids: CASSDPDYGYTF. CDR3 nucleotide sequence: TGTGCCAGCAGTGACCCAGACTATGGCTACACCTTC.